These 23 T cell receptor beta chains were all obtained from the same sample, sequenced in a study of T cell responses to AZD1222 COVID-19 vaccine (dated by TCRdb to 2020 to 2022). Interpreted using the paper, the time point label stands for: baseline before first vaccination. Library preparation employed the immunoSEQ multiplex PCR assay. In its TCRdb copy, this immuneACCESS table keeps in-frame sequences only and misses some clones. Where compared with another copy, unresolved V genes explain less than half of these, and the others have no known cause. The sample yields about 180,000 clones; 90% to 95% were counted once. Clones ranked in the top ten supply about 1.9% of the sample. The source material was peripheral blood, sampled on day 0 of AZD1222 vaccination. The receptors shown here come from an adult in good health.

CDR3 sequence: CASSSTGDNQPQHF. CDR3 DNA: TGTGCCAGTTCTTCGACAGGGGACAATCAGCCCCAGCATTTT. The V and J genes are TRBV19 and TRBJ1-5; 8 bases are shared with TRBD1. The CDR3 loop spans 14 amino acids. The V segment lost 8 bases and the J segment 3 bases; nucleotides outside the gene matches: 6. Germline lookup yields CDR1 LNHDA and CDR2 SQIVND (reference sequence).

V is TRBV19 and J is TRBJ1-2; TRBD1 matches 11 bases. The CDR3 consists of 16 residues. After removal of 2 bases from V and 7 bases from J, the junction contained 9 bases not matched to a gene. Germline V gene sequence: CDR1 LNHDA, CDR2 SQIVND (reference sequence). This chain's CDR3 is CASSITRTGGQRGYTF. The DNA for the CDR3 is TGTGCCAGTAGTATAACTCGGACAGGGGGCCAACGTGGCTACACCTTC.

This chain links TRBV27 with TRBJ2-7, with D perhaps matching TRBD2 (6 bases). Germline values: CDR1 MNHEY, CDR2 SMNVEV (reference sequence). V gave up 6 bases and J gave up 6 bases, with 18 bases separating them. This CDR3 region has 14 residues. Here the CDR3 DNA reads TGTGCCAGCAGGATTCAGGAGGGCCCGACCGAGCAGTACTTC. Translating it yields CASRIQEGPTEQYF.

The chain employs TRBV2 and TRBJ1-5, with D possibly being TRBD1 (6 bases). This CDR3 contains 13 residues. Germline CDR1 is SNHLY and CDR2 is FYNNEI. V lost 6 bases and J lost 4, with 10 bases in between. The CDR3 DNA is TGTGCCAGCAGCCCGGACAGTAATCAGCCCCAGCATTTT. As protein: CASSPDSNQPQHF.

The rearrangement uses TRBV24-1 and TRBJ2-1; no clear D gene. This CDR3 region has 16 residues. Germline-derived CDR1 and CDR2 are KGHDR and SFDVKD. The V gene lost 4 bases and the J gene lost 6 bases, with 18 bases spanning the gap. The CDR3 loop is CATSDRVATMGNEQFF. CDR3 coding DNA: TGTGCCACCAGTGACCGCGTGGCCACGATGGGCAATGAGCAGTTCTTC.

The V and J genes are TRBV5-1 and TRBJ1-1, with D tentatively TRBD1 (5 bases). V lost 3 bases to trimming and J lost 4 bases, with 13 bases between them. This CDR3 has 14 residues. In germline, CDR1 is SGHRS, CDR2 YFSETQ. The DNA for the CDR3 is TGCGCCAGCAGCTGGACCTCCCAGGGCACTGAAGCTTTCTTT. Translation gives CASSWTSQGTEAFF. Full variable domain (rest looked up from reference TRBV5-1 and TRBJ1-1): KAGVTQTPRYLIKTRGQQVTLSCSPISGHRSVSWYQQTPGQGLQFLFEYFSETQRNKGNFPGRFSGRQFSNSRSEMNVSTLELGDSALYLCASSWTSQGTEAFFGQGTRLTVV.

CDR3 nucleotides: TGTGCCAGCAGCGTCTCGACTGCCTCCTACAATGAGCAGTTCTTC. This encodes CASSVSTASYNEQFF. This chain links TRBV5-4 with TRBJ2-1, with D unclear. V lost 4 bases and J 0 bases, leaving 11 bases between the germline ends. Germline V CDR1 and CDR2: SGHNT, YYREEE (reference sequence). The CDR3 loop spans 15 amino acids.

The V call is TRBV5-4, the J call TRBJ2-1; 7 positions agree with TRBD1. The CDR3 runs to 16 residues. V lost 4 bases and J lost 0; bases outside the gene matches: 7. Germline CDR1 is SGHNT and CDR2 is YYREEE (reference sequence). The CDR3 bases are TGTGCCAGCAGCCAGGGCAGGGGGAGCTCCTACAATGAGCAGTTCTTC. It codes for CASSQGRGSSYNEQFF.

The genes are TRBV27 and TRBJ1-2, with 9 bases identical to TRBD1. CDR1 and CDR2 (germline): MNHEY, SMNVEV (reference sequence). V lost 4 bases to trimming and J lost 4 bases; unmatched junction nucleotides: 1. This CDR3 is built from 13 residues. The CDR3 bases are TGTGCCAGCAGTTGGGACAGGGCCTATGGCTACACCTTC. The encoded protein is CASSWDRAYGYTF.

This sequence joins TRBV6-4 and TRBJ1-1; 8 bases are shared with TRBD1. Losses at the gene ends were 3 bases for V and 3 bases for J; bases not matched to a gene: 0. The CDR3 is 13 residues long. From germline, CDR1 is MRHNA and CDR2 SNTAGT. In DNA, the CDR3 is TGTGCCAGCAGTGAGGACAGGGACACTGAAGCTTTCTTT. As protein: CASSEDRDTEAFF.

Notes on this clone: At one boundary the junction diverges from the germline segment, which might be a read error. The chain uses TRBV4-2 and TRBJ1-1, with D possibly being TRBD1 (5 bases). The length of the CDR3 is 14 residues. Germline V gene sequence: CDR1 LGHNA, CDR2 YNFKEQ. Here the CDR3 DNA reads TGTGCCAGCAGCCAAGATCAGAGGGGCCGGGTAGGTGTCTTT. As protein: CASSQDQRGRVGVF.

The genes are TRBV29-1 and TRBJ1-2; D is ambiguous. Per germline, CDR1 SQVTM and CDR2 ANQGSEA. V was trimmed by 8 bases and J by 6 bases, leaving 16 bases between them. The CDR3 has 12 residues. The CDR3, as DNA: TGCAGCACCTACCGGGTGGATGATGGCTACACCTTC. Residues: CSTYRVDDGYTF.

The chain recombines TRBV5-1 with TRBJ2-1; no firm D call. V lost 4 bases to trimming and J lost 7 bases, with 30 bases between them. The CDR3 runs 19 residues. Germline values: CDR1 SGHRS, CDR2 YFSETQ. The CDR3 nucleotides are TGCGCCAGCAGCGCCCTTGGGTCAGCAATTGGGGATCATGGTAATGAGCAGTTCTTC. It encodes CASSALGSAIGDHGNEQFF.

The gene calls are TRBV15 and TRBJ1-2; 7 nucleotides match TRBD1. V lost 5 bases and J lost 3; bases outside the gene matches: 6. The germline CDR1 and CDR2 sequences are LNHNV and YYDKDF (reference sequence). The CDR3 consists of 14 residues. CDR3 residues: CATSLTGVDYGYTF. The CDR3 DNA reads TGTGCCACCAGCCTTACAGGGGTTGACTATGGCTACACCTTC.

The chain carries TRBV6-5 and TRBJ1-3, with 10 bases lining up with TRBD1. The CDR3 runs to 13 residues. V lost 10 bases and J lost 4; bases outside the gene matches: 4. The germline V gene has CDR1 MNHEY and CDR2 SVGAGI. CDR3 bases: TGTGCCACCCTGGACAGGGGGGGAAACACCATATATTTT. Translating gives CATLDRGGNTIYF.

This sequence joins TRBV28 and TRBJ1-5; possible D gene TRBD1, 5 bases. This CDR3 spans 14 amino acids. Germline V gene data show CDR1 as MDHEN and CDR2 as SYDVKM. The V end lost 7 bases, the J end lost 7 bases, and 17 bases lay between the germline ends. CDR3 nucleotide sequence: TGTGCCAGCATGGGGGTCAGGAGGGACCAGCCCCAGCATTTT. Translation: CASMGVRRDQPQHF.

This clone was recorded once. The chain recombines TRBV2 with TRBJ1-5; D is ambiguous. Trimming cost V 3 bases and J 2 bases, with 5 bases left between them. The length of the CDR3 is 13 residues. Germline CDR1 and CDR2: SNHLY and FYNNEI. CDR3 nucleotides: TGTGCCAGCAGTGACGTTGGCAATCAGCCCCAGCATTTT. Translating it yields CASSDVGNQPQHF.

In nucleotides, the CDR3 is TGTGCCAGCAGTTCCCCCGGGACAGGTACTGGGGCCAACGTCCTGACTTTC. Protein sequence: CASSSPGTGTGANVLTF. The J gene is TRBJ2-6, the V gene TRBV28; the match to TRBD1 covers 8 bases. The CDR3 is 17 amino acids. Germline-derived CDR1 and CDR2 are MDHEN and SYDVKM. V gave up 4 bases and J gave up 2 bases; unmatched junction bases: 7. The entire variable domain, with the rest obtained from reference TRBV28 and TRBJ2-6, is as follows: DVKVTQSSRYLVKRTGEKVFLECVQDMDHENMFWYRQDPGLGLRLIYFSYDVKMKEKGDIPEGYSVSREKKERFSLILESASTNQTSMYLCASSSPGTGTGANVLTFGAGSRLTVL.

The chain recombines TRBV2 with TRBJ1-6; unclear D gene. The germline V gene encodes CDR1 SNHLY and CDR2 FYNNEI. V gave up 6 bases and J gave up 10 bases, with 10 bases separating them. The CDR3 covers 12 residues. DNA of the CDR3: TGTGCCAGCAGCGCGGATCGGTCACCCCTCCACTTT. The encoded protein is CASSADRSPLHF.

The chain employs TRBV24-1 and TRBJ2-1; TRBD2 matches at 13 bases. This CDR3 has 16 amino acids. Germline trimming cut 3 bases from V and 8 bases from J; bases unmatched to any gene: 6. Germline V gene sequence: CDR1 KGHDR, CDR2 SFDVKD. For the CDR3, the DNA is TGTGCCACCAGTGATCCAGGGACTAGCGGGAACTATGAGCAGTTCTTC. Translated: CATSDPGTSGNYEQFF.

V and J are TRBV5-6 and TRBJ1-5; 8 bases align to TRBD1. V shed 2 bases and J 5 bases; nucleotides not matched to a gene: 9. This CDR3 is built from 16 residues. The germline V gene has CDR1 SGHDT and CDR2 YYEEEE. In nucleotides, the CDR3 is TGTGCCAGCAGCTTTTATCCCCAGGGGGCGCATCAGCCCCAGCATTTT. This gives the protein CASSFYPQGAHQPQHF.

The gene calls are TRBV19 and TRBJ2-7; D may be TRBD1 or TRBD2 (5 bases each). Trimming took 5 bases from V and 3 from J, leaving 8 bases between them. CDR1 LNHDA and CDR2 SQIVND come from the germline V gene (reference sequence). CDR3 size: 12 residues. CDR3 bases: TGTGCCAGTAGTGGGGACGACTACGAGCAGTACTTC. It yields the protein CASSGDDYEQYF.

The V and J genes are TRBV6-5 and TRBJ2-1; TRBD2 matches at 13 bases. Germline trimming cut 6 bases from V and 6 bases from J; bases unmatched to any gene: 5. The CDR3 consists of 15 residues. Germline CDR1 and CDR2: MNHEY and SVGAGI. The CDR3 protein is CASSSGTSGINEQFF. The DNA of the CDR3 is TGTGCCAGCAGCTCTGGGACTAGCGGGATCAATGAGCAGTTCTTC.